The entry that follows covers one T cell receptor beta chain sequence. Its cognate antigen has yet to be identified. No base quality values were provided; no much bigger clone lies one nucleotide off. The CDR1 and CDR2 encoded by the germline V gene (reference sequence) are SGHNT and YYREEE. Unmatched junction bases come to 4, with V trimmed by 0 bases and J by 4 bases. Its CDR3 holds 15 amino acids, cysteine through phenylalanine. The read is trimmed to its CDR3 DNA, 45 bases read in frame from base 1. This specimen comes from a study of cytomegalovirus exposure and HLA in healthy donors (dated by TCRdb to about 2017). Concerning the study at large: An earlier analysis of under 600 of the donors reported approximately 300 Gb of sequence data and 117 million unique TCR beta sequences from around 200 million T cells. Approximately 300 gigabases of sequencing data and around 90 million unique TCR sequences made up an early release that covered nearly 650 HLA-typed donors. Among the roughly 400 genotyped donors, around 81% belonged to the genetic ancestry cluster associated with self-reported Caucasian donors. The study aimed to test whether signatures of past pathogen exposure could be identified by cataloging public T cell receptors. The T cell repertoires of 666 subjects were profiled by immunosequencing and related to cytomegalovirus serostatus. In addition to the first cohort of 650 to 800 subjects, a separate validation cohort of approximately 110 different subjects was used. To predict cytomegalovirus infection status, the study combined high-throughput TCR immunosequencing, statistical association of individual TCRs with disease status, and machine learning. A later analysis re-analyzed previously published TCR beta repertoires from 550 to 700 donors and added high-resolution HLA genotyping to study TCR occurrence patterns. The later analysis used no new phenotypic data to find candidate immune exposures, relying instead on TCR beta sequences and their occurrence across donors. To decide whether each TCR beta V gene segment behaved as functional or pseudogenic, an earlier analysis of approximately 620 of the donors relied on high-throughput TCR beta sequencing. Donor age, sex, ethnicity and CMV serostatus were collected together with the repertoire data. A later genetic analysis took genome-wide SNP genotypes for about 65% of the 666 donors and used that subset as a discovery cohort. All discovery cohort repertoires had been generated using a single sequencing platform. Both class I and class II loci were covered by HLA typing, at four-digit resolution. The number of donors typed differed by locus, with 629-630 for A, B, C, DRB1 and DQB1, roughly 550 for DQA1, nearly 610 for DPA1, and roughly 450 for DPB1. Because of strong linkage in the cohort, 4 to 6 DR-DQ haplotypes were treated as single units for association and clustering. Across about 380 genotyped donors of the cohort, an average of roughly 250,000 unique TCR beta nucleotide sequences per donor were sequenced, and roughly 18% of those sequences were non-productive.

Broader findings and caveats from the paper: According to the authors, the approach could potentially be generalized to other disease states and immunological phenotypes. Only TCR beta chains were sequenced in this cohort, and the absence of alpha or paired-chain data limited detectable features. In vitro tests confirmed that a few of the cytomegalovirus-associated TCR beta chains recognize cytomegalovirus antigens. Specific HLA alleles were associated with 15,000 to 20,000 TCR beta sequences at a false discovery rate of 0.05 in a later analysis. In both the original and validation cohorts, the classifier was reported to diagnose cytomegalovirus status with high specificity and sensitivity. In a later analysis, HLA-associated TCR beta chains were found to be more clonally expanded and to have lower generation probabilities than equally common non-associated chains. A later genetic analysis reported fewer N-insertions in productive TCRs among donors in an Asian-associated ancestry cluster than the roughly 700-donor mean. Across donors, most TCR sequences were observed very rarely, whereas some public TCRs were present in many individuals. Strong co-occurrence of HLA alleles, especially DR and DQ, made assigning TCR associations to individual alleles difficult. A total of 150 to 200 TCR beta chains were listed by the study as associated with cytomegalovirus. The earlier analysis of nearly 600 of the donors excluded approximately 15 rarely observed V segments, including chromosome 9 orphons, because counts were too low. The only immune exposure information available for the cohort was CMV serostatus. In an earlier analysis of around 600 of the donors, most TCR beta V segments were observed in productive rearrangements about 87% or about 30% of the time, broadly matching IMGT annotations. The 87-base-pair reads could not distinguish some IMGT-functional V segments, including TRBV6-2 and TRBV6-3, so those segments were excluded. Because HLA typing was missing for some donors at each locus, association tests included only the typed subset. An association between a missense DCLRE1C variant and V-gene and J-gene trimming of TCR beta chains was found in a later genetic analysis and replicated in an independent cohort. Presence/absence analyses assumed roughly uniform sequencing depth across donors, an assumption that may not hold. Linkage disequilibrium might explain the correlated functional status among segregating V segments, but an unknown experimental factor could not be excluded. A further reported finding was that TCR beta sequences accurately predicted the HLA-A and HLA-B alleles for most subjects in the first cohort. In a later analysis, several top co-occurrence clusters were reported to appear linked to parvovirus B19, influenza, CMV and Epstein-Barr virus. In a later analysis, the rate of TCR association differed among HLA loci, with DRB1 alleles having the most associated TCRs and HLA-C alleles having the fewest. A cluster of highly shared sequence variants was judged likely to represent a technical artifact of the sequencing pipeline. Most CMV-associated TCR beta chains appeared to be HLA-restricted in a later analysis, and the HLA associations seemed to be driven largely by CMV exposure.

Library preparation used the immunoSEQ multiplex PCR assay. For the multiplex PCR, a mixture combining 60 forward primers for TCR Vbeta segments and 13 reverse primers for TCR Jbeta segments was used. A multiplex PCR assay on genomic DNA amplified the CDR3 region of rearranged TCR beta genes. Amplified TCR beta libraries were sequenced as 87-base-pair reads on the Illumina HiSeq System. The source study handled its data this way. A later analysis counted about 82 million unique TCR beta chains across the 640 or so repertoires, and roughly 10 million of these chains were shared by at least two donors. Raw reads were error-corrected and collapsed into unique sequences with a nearest-neighbor algorithm that merged closely related sequences to remove PCR and sequencing errors. Alignment of CDR3 sequences to IMGT reference sequences was used to assign V, D and J gene segments. For a sequence to be retained, at least a six-nucleotide match to both a V gene segment and a J gene segment was required. Rearrangements were classified as productive when the CDR3 lacked stop codons and remained in frame with V and J, and all other rearrangements were classified as non-productive. CDR3 was defined according to IMGT convention as the region running from the second conserved V-encoded cysteine to the conserved J-encoded phenylalanine. The earlier analysis of roughly 590 of the donors excluded any sequence lacking an unambiguous match to a single V gene segment. In an earlier analysis of several hundred of the donors, a V segment was called functional when productive rearrangements were above 56.7%, and segregating when the standard deviation between donors exceeded 5%. To diagnose cytomegalovirus status from the catalog of TCR beta chain sequences, a statistical classification framework was built. In a later analysis, V and J genes were assigned by comparing TCR nucleotide sequences against IMGT/GENE-DB human TR gene sequences. The TCRdist pipeline was used in a later analysis to assign CDR3 sequences and most-parsimonious VDJ recombination scenarios. In a later analysis, each TCR beta chain was defined by its CDR3 amino acid sequence together with its V-gene family, and reads lacking a unique V-gene family were excluded. In a later analysis, approximately 590 highly shared, low-generation-probability nucleotide sequences were removed to address suspected cross-contamination and a sequencing artifact. For each public chain, a later analysis derived a clonal expansion index from normalized ranks of inferred template counts within each repertoire. Generation probabilities in a later analysis came from a VDJ recombination model fitted to out-of-frame rearrangements, and those results were checked against IGoR. A later analysis scored TCR-TCR, TCR-HLA and TCR-CMV co-occurrence with hypergeometric tests, applying a repertoire-size bias correction to TCR pairs. A later analysis estimated false discovery rates by permuting HLA or CMV assignments 20 times. In a later analysis, co-occurring TCRs were grouped with DBSCAN, and TCRdist sequence similarity was added when clustering was performed within HLA-allele-positive subsets. Co-occurrence clustering excluded repertoires with fewer than 30,000 or more than 120,000 public chains, plus five with anomalous nucleotide sharing. TCRdb carries this immuneACCESS record with in-frame sequences only. Its versions omit some clonotypes, under half of them owing to an unresolved V gene in the studies checked, with the rest unexplained. For V, J and clone size, that table is used; D and trimming come from the DNA. The sample contains a few hundred thousand clones, over 70% of them found a single time. Together, the top ten hold roughly 2.6% of the sample.

In total, approximately 690 healthy bone marrow donors made up the cohort. At the time of sampling, every cohort member was nominally healthy, though immune exposures that went unrecorded were likely present. The donor was CMV seropositive and was included in the group of around 300 seropositive cohort members. Every donor gave a peripheral blood sample, and the peripheral blood mononuclear cells from that sample were used for TCR beta sequencing. The Qiagen DNeasy Blood Extraction Kit was used to extract genomic DNA from the blood cell samples. The chain is assembled from TRBV5-4 and TRBJ2-3; TRBD2 fits 8 bases in the junction. The origin of this receptor is a woman aged 55-70 years in good health and CMV-seropositive. Specimen: PBMCs. This receptor carries the CDR3 CASSLASGGADTQYF. The DNA sequence is TGTGCCAGCAGCTTGGCCTCGGGGGGGGCAGATACGCAGTATTTT.